Shown below are 11 T cell receptor beta chains from a single sample sequenced in a study of shared clonotypes between healthy human individuals. Using immunoSEQ multiplex PCR, the repertoire was profiled, and TCRdb retains in-frame clones only, with some absent. The table lists roughly 480,000 clones, about 80% of them singletons. Input material: PBMCs. The receptor source for this set is a woman aged 35 to 49 in good health. Some clones in this sample may be carry-over from other donors' samples.

Turning to this clone: A far larger clone lies a single base away; this is likely a read error. The chain links TRBV11-2 to TRBJ2-4; D may be TRBD1 (5 bases). Looked up from germline, CDR1 is SGHAT and CDR2 is FQNNGV. The V gene lost 1 base and the J gene lost 0 bases, with 10 bases spanning the gap. CDR3 length equals 16 residues. Here the CDR3 reads CASSLGAGLAKNIQYF. CDR3 sequence (DNA): TGTGCCAGCAGCTTAGGGGCAGGGCTAGCCAAAAACATTCAGTACTTC.

This clone has ten or more counts. Other nucleotide sequences from this sample produce the same CDR3. The V gene is TRBV7-2, the J gene TRBJ1-3; maybe TRBD1 (6 bases). V gave up 6 bases and J gave up 3 bases, with 12 bases separating them. Germline V gene lookup returns CDR1 SGHTA and CDR2 FQGNSA. The CDR3 extends over 14 amino acids. Written as DNA, the CDR3 is TGTGCCAGCAGTGTAGGGGGTAGTGGAAACACCATATATTTT. Its protein product is CASSVGGSGNTIYF.

The V gene is TRBV5-4, the J gene TRBJ2-5; D gene unclear. The CDR3 is 14 residues long. V lost 0 bases and J 5 bases, leaving 11 bases between the germline ends. Germline V gives CDR1 SGHNT, CDR2 YYREEE (reference sequence). In DNA, the CDR3 is TGTGCCAGCAGCTTGGAGCCGGGTTTGGAGACCCAGTACTTC. Translating gives CASSLEPGLETQYF.

The J gene is TRBJ2-7, the V gene TRBV5-5, with 8 bases that match TRBD2. The V gene end was trimmed by 4 bases and the J gene end by 0 bases; junction bases not matched to a gene: 6. Germline CDR1 is SGHKS and CDR2 is YYEKEE (reference sequence). CDR3 length equals 15 residues. DNA for the CDR3: TGTGCCAGCAGCCTCGGGAGGGGTAGCTCCTACGAGCAGTACTTC. It specifies CASSLGRGSSYEQYF.

This chain uses TRBV27 with TRBJ2-2; perhaps TRBD1 as D (6 bases). CDR1 MNHEY and CDR2 SMNVEV come from the germline V gene (reference sequence). The CDR3 runs 19 residues. The V gene lost 2 bases and the J gene lost 3 bases, with 22 bases spanning the gap. This chain's CDR3 is CASSLTISQGIRDTGELFF. For the CDR3, the DNA is TGTGCCAGCAGTTTAACTATCTCACAGGGTATTAGGGACACCGGGGAGCTGTTTTTT.

This clone was detected only once. This rearrangement joins TRBV29-1 to TRBJ2-3; no definite D call. Trimming removed 6 bases from V and 0 bases from J, with 10 bases in between. The CDR3 spans 13 residues. The germline CDR1 and CDR2 sequences are SQVTM and ANQGSEA. The chain's CDR3 is CSVERDSTDTQYF. In DNA, the CDR3 is TGCAGCGTAGAGCGTGATAGCACAGATACGCAGTATTTT.

This clone turned up a few times. The CDR3 DNA sequence: TGTGCCAGCAGCTCCAGCGGGAGAGGAAATGAGCAGTTCTTC. This encodes CASSSSGRGNEQFF. The chain has TRBV7-3 and TRBJ2-1, with 8 bases lining up with TRBD2. The junction had 6 bases not matched to a gene; V was cut back by 4 bases and J by 7 bases. CDR3 size: 14 residues. Germline lookup yields CDR1 SGHTA and CDR2 FQGTGA.

V gene TRBV10-2 combines with J gene TRBJ1-1; 7 nucleotides align to TRBD1. Germline V gene data show CDR1 as WSHSY and CDR2 as SAAADI. The CDR3 is 13 amino acids. With V trimmed by 10 bases and J by 5 bases, 10 bases remained unmatched. This CDR3 reads CATGRDRGTEAFF. CDR3 sequence (DNA): TGCGCCACTGGCCGGGACAGAGGAACTGAAGCTTTCTTT.

This chain connects TRBV19 to TRBJ2-3; D is unclear. V lost 1 base to trimming and J lost 5 bases, with 13 bases between them. Germline CDR1 LNHDA, CDR2 SQIVND (reference sequence). This CDR3 has 15 residues. Written as DNA, the CDR3 is TGTGCCAGTAGTATAGTGGTGGACCCCCGAGATACGCAGTATTTT. Protein sequence: CASSIVVDPRDTQYF. The full variable domain, rest sourced from reference TRBV19 and TRBJ2-3, is DGGITQSPKYLFRKEGQNVTLSCEQNLNHDAMYWYRQDPGQGLRLIYYSQIVNDFQKGDIAEGYSVSREKKESFPLTVTSAQKNPTAFYLCASSIVVDPRDTQYFGPGTRLTVL.

Note on this clone: This specimen includes other DNA sequences encoding the same CDR3. The chain uses TRBV19 and TRBJ1-5; no clear D gene. The CDR3 covers 11 residues. Germline CDR1 is LNHDA and CDR2 is SQIVND (reference sequence). The V gene lost 1 base and the J gene lost 7 bases, with 2 bases spanning the gap. This CDR3 is CASSIGQPQHF. Written as DNA, the CDR3 is TGTGCCAGTAGTATAGGCCAGCCCCAGCATTTT.

V and J are TRBV9 and TRBJ2-7; 8 bases align to TRBD2. This CDR3 is 15 amino acids long. Trimming cost V 4 bases and J 1 base; bases outside gene matches: 7. Germline V gene data show CDR1 as SGDLS and CDR2 as YYNGEE. CDR3 amino acids: CASSPSIAGSYEQYF. The CDR3 DNA is TGTGCCAGCAGCCCCTCCATAGCGGGGTCCTACGAGCAGTACTTC.